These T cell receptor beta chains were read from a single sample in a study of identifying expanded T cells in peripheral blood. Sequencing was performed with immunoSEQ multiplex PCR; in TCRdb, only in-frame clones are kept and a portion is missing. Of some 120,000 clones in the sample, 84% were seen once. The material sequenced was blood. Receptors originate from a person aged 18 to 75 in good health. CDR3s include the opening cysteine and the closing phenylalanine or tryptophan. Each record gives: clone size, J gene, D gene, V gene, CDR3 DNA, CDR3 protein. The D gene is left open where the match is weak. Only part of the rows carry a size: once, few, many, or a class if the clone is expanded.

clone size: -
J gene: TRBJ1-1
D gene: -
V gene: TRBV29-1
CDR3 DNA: TGCAGCGTTAATTTGTACGTTGGGGGCACTGAAGCTTTCTTT
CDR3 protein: CSVNLYVGGTEAFF

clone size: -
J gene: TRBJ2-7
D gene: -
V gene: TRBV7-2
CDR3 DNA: TGTGCCAGCAGCTTAGCAACCGACCTGGGCTACGAGCAGTACTTC
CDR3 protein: CASSLATDLGYEQYF

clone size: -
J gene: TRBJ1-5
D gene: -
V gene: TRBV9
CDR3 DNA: TGTGCCAGCAGCGTAGGACAGGAGCCCTCTGATCAGCCCCAGCATTTT
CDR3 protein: CASSVGQEPSDQPQHF

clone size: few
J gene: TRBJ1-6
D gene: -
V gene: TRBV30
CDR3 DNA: TGTGCCTGGAGTTTTATACAGGGCTTTCGAAGTTCACCCCTCCACTTT
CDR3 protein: CAWSFIQGFRSSPLHF

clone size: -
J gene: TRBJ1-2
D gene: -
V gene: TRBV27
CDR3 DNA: TGTGCCAGCAGTTTTGATGGCAGGGATGGCTACACCTTC
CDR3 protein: CASSFDGRDGYTF

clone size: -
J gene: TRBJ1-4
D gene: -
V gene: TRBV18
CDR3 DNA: TGTGCCAGCTCCCCAGACCAAGGGGATGTGTCTGAAAAACTGTTTTTT
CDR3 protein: CASSPDQGDVSEKLFF

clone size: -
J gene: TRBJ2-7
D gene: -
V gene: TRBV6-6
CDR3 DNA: TGTGCCAGCACCTATGAACAGGGCTCCTACGAGCAGTACTTC
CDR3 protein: CASTYEQGSYEQYF

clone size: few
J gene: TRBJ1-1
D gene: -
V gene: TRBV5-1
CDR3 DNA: TGCGCCAGCAGGGGGAGACTAAACACTGAAGCTTTCTTT
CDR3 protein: CASRGRLNTEAFF

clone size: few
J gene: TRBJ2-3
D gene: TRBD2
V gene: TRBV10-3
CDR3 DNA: TGTGCCACGACGGGGGGGGCGGAAGATACGCAGTATTTT
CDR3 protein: CATTGGAEDTQYF

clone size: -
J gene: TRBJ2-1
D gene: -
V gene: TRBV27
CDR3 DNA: TGTGCCAGCCGAATCCCGAATTTGTCGGGCGATGAGCAGTTCTTC
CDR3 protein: CASRIPNLSGDEQFF

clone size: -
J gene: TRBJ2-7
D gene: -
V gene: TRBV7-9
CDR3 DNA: TGTGCCAGCAGCTCGAAGACAGGCCCCTACGAGCAGTACTTC
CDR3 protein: CASSSKTGPYEQYF

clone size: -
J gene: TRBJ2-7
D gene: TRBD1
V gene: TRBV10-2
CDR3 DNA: TGCGCCAGCAGTGAGTGGACAGGGGGCTACGAGCAGTACTTC
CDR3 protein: CASSEWTGGYEQYF

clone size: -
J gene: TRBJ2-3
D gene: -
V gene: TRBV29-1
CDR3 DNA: TGCAGCGCCTCATCACTGGACACCGATACGCAGTATTTT
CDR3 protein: CSASSLDTDTQYF

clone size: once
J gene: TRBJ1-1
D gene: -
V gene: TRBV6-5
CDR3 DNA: TGTGCCAGCAGGGGCGTATTGGGAACTGAAGCTTTCTTT
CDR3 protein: CASRGVLGTEAFF

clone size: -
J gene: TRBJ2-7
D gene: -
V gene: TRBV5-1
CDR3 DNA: TGCGCCAGCAGCTTGGGGGGTATTGGGTTTGCCTCACCAGGCCCCTACTTC
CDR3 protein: CASSLGGIGFASPGPYF

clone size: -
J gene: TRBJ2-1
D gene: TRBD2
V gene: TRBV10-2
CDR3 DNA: TGCGCCAGCAGCGACCGAGGGGGACTAGCAGGGAGGAATGAGCAGTTCTTC
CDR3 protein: CASSDRGGLAGRNEQFF

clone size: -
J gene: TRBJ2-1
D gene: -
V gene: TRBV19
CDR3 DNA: TGTGCCAGTAGTTCGACGGACGTGCAGTTCTTC
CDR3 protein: CASSSTDVQFF

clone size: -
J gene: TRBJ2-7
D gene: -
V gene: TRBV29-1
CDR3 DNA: TGCAGCGTATGTAGACTCACAGGCTACGAGCAGTACTTC
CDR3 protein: CSVCRLTGYEQYF

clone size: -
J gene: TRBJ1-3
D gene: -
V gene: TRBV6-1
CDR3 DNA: TGTGCCAGCAGTGAACTGGATCTGGTCTCCGGAAACACCATATATTTT
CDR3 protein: CASSELDLVSGNTIYF

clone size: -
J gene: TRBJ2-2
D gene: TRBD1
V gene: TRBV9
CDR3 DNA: TGTGCCAGCAGCGCCCAGGGGGCCTTGAACACCGGGGAGCTGTTTTTT
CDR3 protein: CASSAQGALNTGELFF

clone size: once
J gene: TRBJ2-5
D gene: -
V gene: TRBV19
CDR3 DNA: TGTGCCAGTAGTCTGGGGGGCTTCCAAGAGACCCAGTACTTC
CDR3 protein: CASSLGGFQETQYF

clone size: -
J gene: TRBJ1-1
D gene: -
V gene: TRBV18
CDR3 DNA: TGTGCCAGCTCCCCGCGTGCAGTAACTGAAGCTTTCTTT
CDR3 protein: CASSPRAVTEAFF

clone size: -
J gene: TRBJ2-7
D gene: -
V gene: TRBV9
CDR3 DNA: TGTGCCAGCAGCGTAGCCCCGGAGTCAGGGGGGTCGAGATCCTACGAGCAGTACTTC
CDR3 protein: CASSVAPESGGSRSYEQYF

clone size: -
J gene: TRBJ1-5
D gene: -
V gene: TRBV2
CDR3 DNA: TGTGCCAGCAGTGGACAGGTCGGCAATCAGCCCCAGCATTTT
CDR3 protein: CASSGQVGNQPQHF

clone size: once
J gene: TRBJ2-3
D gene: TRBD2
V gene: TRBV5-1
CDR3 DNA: TGCGCCAGCAGCTTACCCCCGGGGGGGGGACTCACAGATACGCAGTATTTT
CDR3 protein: CASSLPPGGGLTDTQYF

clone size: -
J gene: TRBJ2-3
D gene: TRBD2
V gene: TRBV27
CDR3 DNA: TGTGCCAGCAGTTTTTCTAGCGGAAGCACAGATACGCAGTATTTT
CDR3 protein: CASSFSSGSTDTQYF

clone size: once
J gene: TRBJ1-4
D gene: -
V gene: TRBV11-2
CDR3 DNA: TGTGCCAGCAGCTTAGCCCCCGTGTTAGGTCGGGGGAATGAAAAACTGTTTTTT
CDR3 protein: CASSLAPVLGRGNEKLFF

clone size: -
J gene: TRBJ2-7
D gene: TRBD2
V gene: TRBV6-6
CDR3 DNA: TGTGCCAGCAGTTATACGGGGGGGTCCTACGAGCAGTACTTC
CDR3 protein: CASSYTGGSYEQYF

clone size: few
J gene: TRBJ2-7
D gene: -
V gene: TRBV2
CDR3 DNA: TGTGCCAGCACGGCGGGACAGAGCTACGAGCAGTACTTC
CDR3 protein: CASTAGQSYEQYF

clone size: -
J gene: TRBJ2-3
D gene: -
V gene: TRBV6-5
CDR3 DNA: TGTGCCAGCAGTTACACCCGCGCAGATACGCAGTATTTT
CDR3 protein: CASSYTRADTQYF

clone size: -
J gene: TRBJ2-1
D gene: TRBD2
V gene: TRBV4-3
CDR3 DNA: TGCGCCAGCAGCCAGGAGATAGCGGGGGGGCGTAGTGAGCAGTTCTTC
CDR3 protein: CASSQEIAGGRSEQFF

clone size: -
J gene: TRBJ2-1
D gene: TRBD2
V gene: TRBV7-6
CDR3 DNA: TGTGCCAGCAGCTCGTCCGCGGGGGGGGCCTTCAATGAGCAGTTCTTC
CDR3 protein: CASSSSAGGAFNEQFF

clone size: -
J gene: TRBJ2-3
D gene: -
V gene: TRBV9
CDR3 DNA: TGTGCCAGCCAAGTTAGCCTTATCACAGATACGCAGTATTTT
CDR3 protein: CASQVSLITDTQYF

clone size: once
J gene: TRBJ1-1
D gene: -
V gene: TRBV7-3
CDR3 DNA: TGTGCCAGCAGCTCTAGGGGTTCGGACACTGAAGCTTTCTTT
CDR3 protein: CASSSRGSDTEAFF

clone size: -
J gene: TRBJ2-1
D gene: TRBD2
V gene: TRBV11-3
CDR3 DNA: TGTGCCAGCAGCTTGAATGCGGGGGGGCTCTATGAGCAGTTCTTC
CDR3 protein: CASSLNAGGLYEQFF

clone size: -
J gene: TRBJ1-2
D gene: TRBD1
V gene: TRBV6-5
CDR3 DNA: TGTGCCAGCAGTTTGTTCAGGGGGGCACCCTATGGCTACACCTTC
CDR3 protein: CASSLFRGAPYGYTF

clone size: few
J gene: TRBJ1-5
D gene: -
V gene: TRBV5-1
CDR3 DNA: TGCGCCAGCAGCAAAGCGGGACAACCGAATCAGCCCCAGCATTTT
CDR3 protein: CASSKAGQPNQPQHF

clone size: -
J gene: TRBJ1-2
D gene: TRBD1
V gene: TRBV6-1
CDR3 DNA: TGTGCCAGCAGTGATGAGGGGACAGGGAACGTCGGGGGCTACACCTTC
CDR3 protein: CASSDEGTGNVGGYTF

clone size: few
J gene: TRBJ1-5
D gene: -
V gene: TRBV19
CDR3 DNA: TGTGCCAGTAGTCCGTCCGATTGGTACGGCAATCAGCCCCAGCATTTT
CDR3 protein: CASSPSDWYGNQPQHF

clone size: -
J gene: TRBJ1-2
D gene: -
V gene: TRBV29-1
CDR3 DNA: TGCAGCGTTGTGGGGGAGGATGTTGACTATGGCTACACCTTC
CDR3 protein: CSVVGEDVDYGYTF

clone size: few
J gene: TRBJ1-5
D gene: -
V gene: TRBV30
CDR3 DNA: TGTGCCTGGAGTGACGCGGGGAGGCAGCCCCAGCATTTT
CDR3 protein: CAWSDAGRQPQHF

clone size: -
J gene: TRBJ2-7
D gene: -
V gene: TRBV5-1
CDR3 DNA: TGCGCCAGCAGCTTGGCTTTACAGAAAACCTACGAGCAGTACTTC
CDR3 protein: CASSLALQKTYEQYF

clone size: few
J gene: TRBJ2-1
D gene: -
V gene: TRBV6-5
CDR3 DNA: TGTGCCAGCAGTTCCGGCGGGGTCTCCTACAATGAGCAGTTCTTC
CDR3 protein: CASSSGGVSYNEQFF

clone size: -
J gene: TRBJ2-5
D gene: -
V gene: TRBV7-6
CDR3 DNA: TGTGCCAGCAGCTTAGAACAGGGCATGGAGACCCAGTACTTC
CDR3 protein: CASSLEQGMETQYF

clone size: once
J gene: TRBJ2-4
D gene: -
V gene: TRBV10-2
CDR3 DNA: TGCGCCAGCAGCTCCGGGGCGAGGAACATTCAGTACTTC
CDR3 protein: CASSSGARNIQYF

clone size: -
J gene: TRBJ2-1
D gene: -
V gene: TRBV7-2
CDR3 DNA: TGTGCCAGCAGCCAACACAGTGGGCAGTTCTTC
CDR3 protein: CASSQHSGQFF

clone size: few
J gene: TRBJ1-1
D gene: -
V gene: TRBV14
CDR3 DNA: TGTGCCAGCAGCCAGCTCGGCACTGAAGCTTTCTTT
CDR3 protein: CASSQLGTEAFF

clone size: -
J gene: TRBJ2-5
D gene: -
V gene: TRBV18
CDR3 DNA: TGTGCCAGCTCACGTGCTTCGGGCGGGCAAGAGACCCAGTACTTC
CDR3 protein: CASSRASGGQETQYF

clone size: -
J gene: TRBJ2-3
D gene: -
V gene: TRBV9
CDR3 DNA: TGTGCCAGCAGCGTAGGGGACCGATCCCTCACAGATACGCAGTATTTT
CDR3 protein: CASSVGDRSLTDTQYF

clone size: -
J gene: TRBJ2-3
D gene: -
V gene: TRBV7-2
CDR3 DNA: TGTGCCAGCAGCCCCCGACGGGGCACAGATACGCAGTATTTT
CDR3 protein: CASSPRRGTDTQYF

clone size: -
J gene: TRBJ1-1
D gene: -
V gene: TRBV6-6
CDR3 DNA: TGTGCCAGCAGTTTGGGGGCGCGGGCTGAAGCTTTCTTT
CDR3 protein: CASSLGARAEAFF

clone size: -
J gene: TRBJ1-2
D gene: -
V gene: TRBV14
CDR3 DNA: TGTGCCAGCAGCCAAAGCAGAAACTATGGCTACACCTTC
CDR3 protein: CASSQSRNYGYTF

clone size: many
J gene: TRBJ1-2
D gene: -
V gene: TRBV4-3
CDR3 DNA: TGCGCCAGCAGCCAAGCCTGGGCCCCGGTCGCTCGTCGTGGCTACACCTTC
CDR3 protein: CASSQAWAPVARRGYTF

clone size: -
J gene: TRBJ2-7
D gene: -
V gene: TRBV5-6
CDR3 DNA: TGTGCCAGCAGCTTGGGAGGTGAGCAGTACTTC
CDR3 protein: CASSLGGEQYF

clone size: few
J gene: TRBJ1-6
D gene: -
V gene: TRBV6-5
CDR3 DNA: TGTGCCAGCAGTTGGGGATTGCCTAATTCACCCCTCCACTTT
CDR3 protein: CASSWGLPNSPLHF